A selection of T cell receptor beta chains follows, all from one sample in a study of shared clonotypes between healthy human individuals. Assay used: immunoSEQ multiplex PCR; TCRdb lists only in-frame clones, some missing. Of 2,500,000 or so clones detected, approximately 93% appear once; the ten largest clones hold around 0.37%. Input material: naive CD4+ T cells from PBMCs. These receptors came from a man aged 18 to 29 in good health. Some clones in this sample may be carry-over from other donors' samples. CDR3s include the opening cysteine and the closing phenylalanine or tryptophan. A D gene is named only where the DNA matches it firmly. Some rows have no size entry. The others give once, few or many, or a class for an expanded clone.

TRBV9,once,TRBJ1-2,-,TGTGCCAGCAGCGTAGACGCTAACTATGGCTACACCTTC,CASSVDANYGYTF
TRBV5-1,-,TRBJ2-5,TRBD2,TGCGCCAGCAGCACTGGCACTAGCGGGCAGACCCAGTACTTC,CASSTGTSGQTQYF
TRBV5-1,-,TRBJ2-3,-,TGCGCCAGCAGCTTGGGCCGGGGAGGCACAGATACGCAGTATTTT,CASSLGRGGTDTQYF
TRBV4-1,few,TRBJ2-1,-,TGCGCCAGCAGCCAAGGAGGACAGCACAATGAGCAGTTCTTC,CASSQGGQHNEQFF
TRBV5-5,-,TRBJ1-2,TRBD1,TGTGCCAGCAGCCTACCGACAGGGATACGTTATGGCTACACCTTC,CASSLPTGIRYGYTF
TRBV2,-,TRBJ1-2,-,TGTGCCAGCAGTGAGGGCCCAGGGGCTACCTATGGCTACACCTTC,CASSEGPGATYGYTF
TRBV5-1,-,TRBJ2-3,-,TGCGCCAGCAGCTTTTTCTCCCGGCGGACCTCAGGAGATACGCAGTATTTT,CASSFFSRRTSGDTQYF
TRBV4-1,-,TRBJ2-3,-,TGCGCCAGCAGCCAAGAGCGGTACACAGATACGCAGTATTTT,CASSQERYTDTQYF
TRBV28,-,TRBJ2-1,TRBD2,TGTGCCAGCAGTGCAAGCGGGGTCCACAATGAGCAGTTCTTC,CASSASGVHNEQFF
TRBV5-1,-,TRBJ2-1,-,TGCGCCAGCAGCTCCGGGTTTTCAAACAATGAGCAGTTCTTC,CASSSGFSNNEQFF
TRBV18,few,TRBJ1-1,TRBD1,TGTGCCAGCTCACTCAGACAGGGGAGGGACACTGAAGCTTTCTTT,CASSLRQGRDTEAFF
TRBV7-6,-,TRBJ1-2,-,TGTGCCAGCAGCTTAGGACGGGGCTCGGATGGCTACACCTTC,CASSLGRGSDGYTF
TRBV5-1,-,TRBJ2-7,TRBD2,TGCGCCAGCAGTCCCGGACTAGCGGACCCCTACGAGCAGTACTTC,CASSPGLADPYEQYF
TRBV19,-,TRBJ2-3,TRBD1,TGTGCCAGTAGTACATCCCGGGACAGGGGAGATACGCAGTATTTT,CASSTSRDRGDTQYF
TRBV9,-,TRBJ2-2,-,TGTGCCAGCAGCGTAGTACAAAACACCGGGGAGCTGTTTTTT,CASSVVQNTGELFF
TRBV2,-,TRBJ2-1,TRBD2,TGTGCCAGCAAACTGACTAGCGCTTACAATGAGCAGTTCTTC,CASKLTSAYNEQFF
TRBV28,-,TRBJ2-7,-,TGTGCCAGCAGTCAGCTAGGTGGACAGACCCCACCTTACGAGCAGTACTTC,CASSQLGGQTPPYEQYF
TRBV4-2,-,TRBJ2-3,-,TGTGCCAGCAGCCAAGATTTGAGGGGAACAGATACGCAGTATTTT,CASSQDLRGTDTQYF
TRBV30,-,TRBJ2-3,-,TGTGCCTGGAGTGTAAGCTCGGATACGCAGTATTTT,CAWSVSSDTQYF
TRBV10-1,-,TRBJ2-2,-,TGCGCCAGCACCCCGATCAGTTGGGGGAGAATGCCCGGGGAGCTGTTTTTT,CASTPISWGRMPGELFF
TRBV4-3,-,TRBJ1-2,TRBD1,TGCGCCAGCAGCCTCTCTGGACAGGGCGACTATGGCTACACCTTC,CASSLSGQGDYGYTF
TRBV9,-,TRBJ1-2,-,TGTGCCAGCAGCCCCCCCCAGGGACACAAAACGGGGTATGGCTACACCTTC,CASSPPQGHKTGYGYTF